These 16 T cell receptor beta chains came from one sample sequenced in a study of OX40 agonist ivuxolimab in advanced cancers. Assay used: immunoSEQ multiplex PCR; TCRdb lists only in-frame clones, some missing. The sample yields 65,000 to 90,000 clones, roughly four fifths seen once. The sample was CD4+ or CD8+ T cells sorted from blood, taken in a trial of the OX40 agonist ivuxolimab. Source of these receptors: an adult with an advanced solid tumor such as melanoma, head and neck, liver or kidney cancer.

This clone was seen at least ten times. The rearrangement links TRBV2 to TRBJ2-2; D uncertain. The germline V and J ends were trimmed by 8 bases and 7 bases, with 8 bases remaining between them. Germline V gives CDR1 SNHLY, CDR2 FYNNEI. The CDR3 totals 11 residues. CDR3 in DNA: TGTGCCAGCGAAGGTATCGGGGAGCTGTTTTTT. It encodes CASEGIGELFF.

V and J are TRBV11-2 and TRBJ2-2; D is ambiguous. The CDR3 has 14 residues. CDR1 and CDR2 from the germline V gene are SGHAT and FQNNGV. V lost 0 bases to trimming and J lost 4 bases, with 6 bases between them. CDR3 sequence (DNA): TGTGCCAGCAGCTTAGATAGGACCACCGGGGAGCTGTTTTTT. Its translation is CASSLDRTTGELFF.

The chain is built from TRBV2 and TRBJ1-1; D uncertain. Between the trimmed V and J ends, which lost 2 bases and 4 bases, there was a span of 8 bases. The CDR3 consists of 13 residues. Germline CDR1 and CDR2: SNHLY and FYNNEI. The CDR3, as DNA: TGTGCCAGCAGTGAAAGAGGGTTCACTGAAGCTTTCTTT. Protein product: CASSERGFTEAFF.

This chain joins TRBV7-2 and TRBJ2-2; 7 bases align to TRBD2. Germline V CDR1 and CDR2: SGHTA, FQGNSA. V was clipped by 1 base and J by 2 bases; unmatched bases: 7. The CDR3 covers 17 residues. CDR3: CASSLGPAGTNTGELFF. DNA for the CDR3: TGTGCCAGCAGCTTAGGTCCAGCGGGAACAAACACCGGGGAGCTGTTTTTT. Looking up the rest from reference TRBV7-2 and TRBJ2-2 gives the full variable domain: GAGVSQSPSNKVTEKGKDVELRCDPISGHTALYWYRQSLGQGLEFLIYFQGNSAPDKSGLPSDRFSAERTGGSVSTLTIQRTQQEDSAVYLCASSLGPAGTNTGELFFGEGSRLTVL.

The chain uses TRBV28 and TRBJ2-2, with 7 positions matching TRBD2. With 5 bases clipped from V and 3 bases from J, the junction kept 6 bases outside the gene matches. The CDR3 sequence is 15 residues long. Germline V lookup: CDR1 MDHEN, CDR2 SYDVKM. The CDR3 region has the DNA TGTGCCAGCAGTACCGAGGGACTACACACCGGGGAGCTGTTTTTT. It translates to CASSTEGLHTGELFF.

The rearrangement links TRBV5-1 to TRBJ2-5, with D tentatively TRBD1 (5 bases). The germline V and J ends were trimmed by 5 bases and 0 bases, with 11 bases remaining between them. This CDR3 is built from 14 residues. The germline V gene has CDR1 SGHRS and CDR2 YFSETQ. The CDR3 DNA is TGCGCCAGCAGTCCAGCAGGGAACCAAGAGACCCAGTACTTC. Protein: CASSPAGNQETQYF.

The chain carries TRBV4-2 and TRBJ1-2; the D is unclear. The CDR3 is 14 amino acids. The ends were cut back, 3 bases at V and 4 bases at J, with 12 bases in the middle. Germline V gene data show CDR1 as LGHNA and CDR2 as YNFKEQ. The CDR3: CASSQGSISYGYTF. The CDR3 DNA follows: TGTGCCAGCAGCCAGGGTTCGATAAGCTATGGCTACACCTTC.

The V and J genes are TRBV29-1 and TRBJ2-5; tentative D call: TRBD2 (5 bases). CDR3 size: 11 residues. Germline V gives CDR1 SQVTM, CDR2 ANQGSEA. The ends were cut back, 7 bases at V and 5 bases at J, with 11 bases in the middle. In nucleotides, the CDR3 is TGCAGCGGTACTAGTAAGGAGACCCAGTACTTC. The encoded protein is CSGTSKETQYF.

The chain joins TRBV19 to TRBJ1-1; the match to TRBD1 covers 9 bases. This CDR3 contains 14 residues. The J segment lost 5 bases and the V segment lost 6 bases, leaving 7 bases of the junction unmatched. CDR1 is LNHDA and CDR2 is SQIVND in the germline V gene (reference sequence). CDR3 DNA: TGTGCCAGTAGGAAACAGGGGGCATGGACTGAAGCTTTCTTT. Protein sequence: CASRKQGAWTEAFF.

V is TRBV28 and J is TRBJ2-3; no reliable D call. The CDR3 is made up of 16 amino acids. The V gene lost 7 bases and the J gene lost 6 bases, with 23 bases spanning the gap. Germline lookup yields CDR1 MDHEN and CDR2 SYDVKM. DNA of the CDR3: TGTGCCAGCATTCGACCAGGAACGAATAAGCTGGATACGCAGTATTTT. Its protein is CASIRPGTNKLDTQYF.

CDR3 region: CASRRTGGSGELFF. The CDR3, as DNA: TGTGCCAGCAGGAGGACAGGGGGCTCCGGGGAGCTGTTTTTT. J is TRBJ2-2 and V is TRBV6-5; 11 nucleotides align to TRBD1. The length of the CDR3 is 14 residues. J lost 6 bases, V lost 6 bases, and 3 bases had no gene match. The germline V gene encodes CDR1 MNHEY and CDR2 SVGAGI.

The V gene is TRBV6-4, the J gene TRBJ2-1; 11 bases fit TRBD2. Germline CDR1 reads MRHNA; CDR2 reads SNTAGT. The CDR3 has 15 amino acids. The V segment lost 6 bases and the J segment 7 bases; nucleotides outside the gene matches: 8. CDR3 loop: CASSAGTSGLNEQFF. The CDR3 coding sequence is TGTGCCAGCAGCGCCGGGACTAGCGGCCTGAATGAGCAGTTCTTC.

The V call is TRBV28, the J call TRBJ2-1, with 7 bases matching TRBD1. CDR1 is MDHEN, CDR2 SYDVKM, per germline. The CDR3 is 17 residues long. V was pared by 3 bases and J by 8 bases, with 16 bases of the junction left unmatched. The CDR3 coding sequence is TGTGCCAGCAGTTTCCAAGCCCAATCGATTGACAGGGATGAGCAGTTCTTC. Amino acids: CASSFQAQSIDRDEQFF.

The V call is TRBV7-9, the J call TRBJ2-6; 11 bases map to TRBD1. In germline, CDR1 is SEHNR, CDR2 FQNEAQ (reference sequence). The CDR3 runs 19 residues. V dropped 3 bases and J dropped 4; count of bases not matched to a gene: 11. The CDR3 loop is CASSLPTGTGGPGANVLTF. The CDR3 nucleotides read TGTGCCAGCAGCTTGCCGACCGGGACAGGGGGACCGGGGGCCAACGTCCTGACTTTC.

The CDR3 region has the DNA TGTGCCACCGACATGGGGCGGGGGGGAAACAATGAGCAGTTCTTC. Its protein is CATDMGRGGNNEQFF. The chain joins TRBV15 to TRBJ2-1, with 9 bases matching TRBD2. With 8 bases clipped from V and 5 bases from J, the junction kept 10 bases outside the gene matches. Germline CDR1 and CDR2: LNHNV and YYDKDF (reference sequence). The length of the CDR3 is 15 residues.

The table lists this clone with a count of one. The rearrangement links TRBV4-1 to TRBJ1-2, with TRBD1 matching over 7 bases. This CDR3 has 16 residues. Trimming at V came to 2 bases and at J to 4 bases, leaving 10 bases not matched to a gene. Germline CDR1 MGHRA, CDR2 YSYEKL. CDR3 amino acids: CASSQYMAGGGYGYTF. CDR3 sequence (DNA): TGCGCCAGCAGCCAATATATGGCAGGGGGTGGCTATGGCTACACCTTC.